Each of the 2 T cell receptor beta chains below was sequenced from the same sample in a study of cytomegalovirus exposure and HLA in healthy donors. PCR was performed using 60 Vbeta and 13 Jbeta primers. The assay was immunoSEQ multiplex PCR, and TCRdb's table has in-frame clones only and misses some. The sample holds over 85,000 clones, roughly three quarters seen once. Input material: PBMCs. The receptors originated from a female donor in good health and CMV-seronegative.

In its sample, this clone was seen once. The CDR3 nucleotides read TGTGCCAGCAGCGTTTCTAGTGGAATGAACACTGAAGCTTTCTTT. It translates to CASSVSSGMNTEAFF. The chain uses TRBV9 and TRBJ1-1; D unresolved. V lost 2 bases, J lost 0 bases, and 11 bases lay in between. The CDR3 loop spans 15 amino acids. Germline lookup yields CDR1 SGDLS and CDR2 YYNGEE.

V gene TRBV5-1 combines with J gene TRBJ2-3, with 13 nucleotides matching TRBD2. Germline lookup yields CDR1 SGHRS and CDR2 YFSETQ. CDR3 length: 19 residues. With 0 bases clipped from V and 2 bases from J, the junction kept 9 bases outside the gene matches. This CDR3 is CASSLDTSGRAISTDTQYF. The CDR3, as DNA: TGCGCCAGCAGCTTGGATACTAGCGGGAGGGCCATTTCCACAGATACGCAGTATTTT.